This is a list of T cell receptor beta chains from one sample in a study of cytomegalovirus exposure and HLA in healthy donors. Some clones are missing from TCRdb's copy, which holds only in-frame ones; the method was immunoSEQ multiplex PCR. In the table there are approximately 120,000 clones, roughly 80% of which are singletons. The sequencing input was PBMCs. Receptors originate from a man between 18 and 29 years old in good health and CMV-seropositive. Each CDR3 is given with its conserved first and last residue. The order of the fields is CDR3 protein, CDR3 DNA, CDR3 length, V gene, clone size, D gene, J gene. The D gene is left open where the match is weak. Rows may omit the clone size; those that give it use once, few, many or a size class.

CASSEALNLGYGYTF TGTGCCAGCAGTGAAGCGCTGAACCTCGGCTATGGCTACACCTTC 15 TRBV6-1 . . TRBJ1-2
CASSRAYQETQYF TGTGCCAGCAGCCGAGCCTACCAAGAGACCCAGTACTTC 13 TRBV7-9 . . TRBJ2-5
CASSQDHQGTDTQYF TGTGCCAGCAGCCAAGATCATCAGGGCACAGATACGCAGTATTTT 15 TRBV4-2 few . TRBJ2-3
CASSVDNRVVGNTIYF TGTGCCAGCAGCGTAGATAACAGGGTCGTGGGAAACACCATATATTTT 16 TRBV9 . . TRBJ1-3
CASSQVTGAVYEQYF TGCGCCAGCAGCCAAGTTACAGGGGCGGTCTACGAGCAGTACTTC 15 TRBV4-3 . TRBD1 TRBJ2-7
CASSYGLGADTQYF TGTGCCAGCAGTTACGGACTTGGCGCAGATACGCAGTATTTT 14 TRBV2 few . TRBJ2-3
CASSFILQGYEQYF TGCGCCAGCAGTTTTATATTACAGGGTTACGAGCAGTACTTC 14 TRBV10-2 few . TRBJ2-7
CATSRGWLAGVGGANVLTF TGTGCCACCAGCAGAGGATGGCTAGCGGGAGTCGGTGGGGCCAACGTCCTGACTTTC 19 TRBV15 . TRBD2 TRBJ2-6
CASTTGTGETQYF TGTGCCAGCACAACCGGGACAGGAGAGACCCAGTACTTC 13 TRBV2 . TRBD1 TRBJ2-5
CASSLVPILAGGPNEQFF TGTGCCAGCAGCTTAGTTCCTATTCTAGCGGGAGGGCCCAATGAGCAGTTCTTC 18 TRBV7-6 . TRBD2 TRBJ2-1
CASSWRDRGNEQYF TGCGCCAGCAGCTGGCGGGACAGGGGGAACGAGCAGTACTTC 14 TRBV5-1 . TRBD1 TRBJ2-7
CASSYSAVLTNVLTF TGTGCCAGCAGTTACTCTGCCGTTCTAACGAACGTCCTGACTTTC 15 TRBV6-6 . . TRBJ2-6
CASSRGDRGTPLHF TGTGCCAGCAGCCGAGGCGATCGGGGGACACCCCTCCACTTT 14 TRBV9 . . TRBJ1-6
CATALAGDTDTQYF TGCGCCACCGCACTAGCGGGGGACACAGATACGCAGTATTTT 14 TRBV10-2 . TRBD2 TRBJ2-3
CASSLIKSSQETQYF TGTGCCAGCAGCTTAATTAAAAGCTCACAAGAGACCCAGTACTTC 15 TRBV7-9 . . TRBJ2-5
CAWILDRFGTEAFF TGTGCCTGGATCCTCGACAGGTTTGGCACTGAAGCTTTCTTT 14 TRBV30 few . TRBJ1-1
CASGPGAVGNSPLHF TGTGCTAGTGGTCCAGGGGCCGTGGGGAATTCACCCCTCCACTTT 15 TRBV12-5 . . TRBJ1-6
CASSSPGQIYGYTF TGTGCCAGCAGTTCCCCGGGACAGATCTATGGCTACACCTTC 14 TRBV6-6 . TRBD1 TRBJ1-2
CASSLEVGPSYEQYF TGTGCCAGCAGCTTAGAGGTTGGGCCCTCCTACGAGCAGTACTTC 15 TRBV7-2 . . TRBJ2-7
CASRRTGRGEKLFF TGTGCCAGCAGACGGACAGGGAGGGGTGAAAAACTGTTTTTT 14 TRBV6-1 . TRBD1 TRBJ1-4
CASSQDPRTGEGSNQPQHF TGTGCCAGCAGCCAAGATCCCCGGACAGGGGAGGGTAGCAATCAGCCCCAGCATTTT 19 TRBV14 . TRBD1 TRBJ1-5
CATQGTDGAEAFF TGTGCCACCCAAGGGACAGACGGGGCTGAAGCTTTCTTT 13 TRBV6-5 . TRBD1 TRBJ1-1
CASSKGGGPSIGWEAFF TGCGCCAGCAGCAAAGGGGGGGGTCCCAGTATCGGGTGGGAAGCTTTCTTT 17 TRBV21-1 . . TRBJ1-1
CASSVGIRGDNYGYTF TGTGCCAGCAGCGTAGGGATCCGGGGGGATAACTATGGCTACACCTTC 16 TRBV9 once . TRBJ1-2
CASSSIYNSPLHF TGTGCCAGCAGTTCCATCTATAATTCACCCCTCCACTTT 13 TRBV6-5 . . TRBJ1-6
CSSSLGRGEQYF TGTTCCAGCAGCTTAGGCAGGGGCGAGCAGTACTTC 12 TRBV7-9 . . TRBJ2-7
CAISGSIGLAGDGFGTDTQYF TGTGCCATCAGTGGATCAATTGGACTAGCGGGAGACGGGTTCGGGACAGATACGCAGTATTTT 21 TRBV10-3 once TRBD2 TRBJ2-3
CASSPKPGLAGRETQYF TGCGCCAGCAGCCCCAAACCGGGACTAGCGGGACGAGAGACCCAGTACTTC 17 TRBV4-3 . TRBD2 TRBJ2-5
CASSRQERNEKLFF TGCGCCAGCAGTCGACAGGAGCGTAATGAAAAACTGTTTTTT 14 TRBV4-1 . . TRBJ1-4